The source of this TCR beta chain is a study of beta chain features in type 1 diabetes. General study points: Significant though moderate, a shortening of TCRB CDR3s appeared in all four CD4+ subsets of Type 1 diabetes patients. The study found fewer insertions and more deletions at VDJ junctions in type 1 diabetes patients.

There was one heparinised blood draw per donor, averaging about 116 mL. Trimming removed 11 bases at V and 8 bases at J, with 16 bases between. Germline CDR1 is MNHNS and CDR2 is SASEGT. This CDR3 is built from 13 residues. Expressed TCRB transcripts were sequenced because the isolated RNA had all been reverse transcribed beforehand. Some clones are missing from TCRdb's copy, which holds only in-frame ones; the method was immunoSEQ multiplex PCR. The sample includes about 340,000 clones, approximately 9.7% of them seen just once. This clone was counted between two and nine times. Antigen: not known. The genes are TRBV6-1 and TRBJ1-6, with a possible D match to TRBD1 (5 bases). The sample was central memory CD4+ T cells from blood. The sequence was collected from a man aged 25 to 45 with type 1 diabetes. The CDR3 here is CAVAARVDSPLHF. The CDR3 nucleotides are TGTGCCGTCGCCGCCAGGGTAGATTCACCCCTCCACTTT.